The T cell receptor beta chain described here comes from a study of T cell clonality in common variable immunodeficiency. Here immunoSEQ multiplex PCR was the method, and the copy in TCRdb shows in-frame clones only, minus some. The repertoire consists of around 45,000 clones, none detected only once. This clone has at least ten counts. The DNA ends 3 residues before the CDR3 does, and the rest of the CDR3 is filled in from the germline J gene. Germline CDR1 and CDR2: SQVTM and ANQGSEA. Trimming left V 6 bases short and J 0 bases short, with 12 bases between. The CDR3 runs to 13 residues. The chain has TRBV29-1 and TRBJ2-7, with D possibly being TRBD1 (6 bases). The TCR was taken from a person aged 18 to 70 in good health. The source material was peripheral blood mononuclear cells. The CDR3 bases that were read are TGCAGCGTGAAAGGGGGAAGCTCCTACGAG. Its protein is CSVKGGSSYE. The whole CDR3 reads CSVKGGSSYEQYF.